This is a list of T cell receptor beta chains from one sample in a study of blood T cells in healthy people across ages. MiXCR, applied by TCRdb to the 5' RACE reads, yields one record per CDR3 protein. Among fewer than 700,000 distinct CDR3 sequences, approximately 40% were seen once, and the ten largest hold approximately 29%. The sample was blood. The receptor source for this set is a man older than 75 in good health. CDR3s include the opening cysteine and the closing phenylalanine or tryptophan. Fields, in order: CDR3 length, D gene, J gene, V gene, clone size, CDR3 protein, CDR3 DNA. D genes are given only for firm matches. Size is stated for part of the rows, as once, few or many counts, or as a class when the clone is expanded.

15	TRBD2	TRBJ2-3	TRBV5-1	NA	CASSSLAGAVDTQYF	TGCGCCAGCAGCTCTTTAGCGGGAGCGGTAGATACGCAGTATTTT
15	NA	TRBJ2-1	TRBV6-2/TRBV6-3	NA	CASSFGGRDINEQFF	TGTGCCAGCAGTTTCGGGGGGCGCGATATCAATGAGCAGTTCTTC
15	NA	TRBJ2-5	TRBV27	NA	CASGRGGGILGGQYF	TGTGCCAGCGGAAGGGGTGGGGGGATATTAGGGGGGCAGTACTTC
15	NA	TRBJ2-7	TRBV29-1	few	CSVGVPRGPTYEQYF	TGCAGCGTTGGCGTCCCGCGGGGGCCCACTTACGAGCAGTACTTC
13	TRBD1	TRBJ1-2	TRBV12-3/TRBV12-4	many	CASSKTGQGGYTF	TGTGCCAGCAGTAAGACAGGGCAGGGCGGCTACACCTTC
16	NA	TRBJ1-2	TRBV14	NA	CASSQGAAGLNYGYTF	TGTGCCAGCAGCCAAGGTGCGGCTGGGTTGAACTATGGCTACACCTTC
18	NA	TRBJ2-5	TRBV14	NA	CASSQLGGAHPIQETQYF	TGTGCCAGCAGCCAATTAGGAGGAGCACACCCAATCCAAGAGACCCAGTACTTC
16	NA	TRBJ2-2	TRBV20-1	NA	CSARVVGSRMAGELFF	TGCAGTGCTAGAGTTGTAGGCAGCCGGATGGCGGGGGAGCTGTTTTTT
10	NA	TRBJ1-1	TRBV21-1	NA	CASRHTEAFF	TGTGCCAGCAGACACACTGAAGCTTTCTTT
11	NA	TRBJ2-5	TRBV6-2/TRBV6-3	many	CASSWAETQYF	TGTGCCAGCAGTTGGGCGGAGACCCAGTACTTC
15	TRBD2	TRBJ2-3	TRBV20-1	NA	CSAASTSGLTDTQYF	TGCAGTGCTGCCAGTACTAGCGGACTCACAGATACGCAGTATTTT
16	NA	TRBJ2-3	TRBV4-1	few	CASSQEGGVSTDTQYF	TGCGCCAGCAGCCAAGAGGGCGGTGTTAGCACAGATACGCAGTATTTT
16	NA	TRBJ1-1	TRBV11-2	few	CASSLVRGFMNTEAFF	TGTGCCAGCAGCTTGGTACGGGGGTTCATGAACACTGAAGCTTTCTTT
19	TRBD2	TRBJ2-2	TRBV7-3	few	CASSPHSGRAGRNTGELFF	TGTGCCAGCAGCCCCCATAGCGGGAGGGCCGGGAGGAACACCGGGGAGCTGTTTTTT
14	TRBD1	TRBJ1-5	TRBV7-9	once	CASSNWDRIQPQHF	TGTGCCAGCAGCAATTGGGACAGAATACAGCCCCAGCATTTT
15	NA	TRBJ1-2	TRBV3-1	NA	CASSHLHGTSYGYTF	TGTGCCAGCAGCCACCTCCACGGGACCAGCTATGGCTACACCTTC
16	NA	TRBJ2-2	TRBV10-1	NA	CASSETTGANTGELFF	TGCGCCAGCAGTGAGACCACGGGGGCGAACACCGGGGAGCTGTTTTTT
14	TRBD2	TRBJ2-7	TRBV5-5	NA	CASSWYSGSYEQYF	TGTGCCAGCAGCTGGTATAGCGGGAGTTACGAGCAGTACTTC
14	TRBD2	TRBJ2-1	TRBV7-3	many	CASSLVAGVGEQFF	TGTGCCAGCAGCTTAGTAGCGGGAGTTGGTGAGCAGTTCTTC
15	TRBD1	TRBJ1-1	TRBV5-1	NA	CASSNIQGALTEAFF	TGCGCCAGCAGCAACATTCAGGGGGCGCTGACTGAAGCTTTCTTT
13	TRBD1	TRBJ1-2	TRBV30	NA	CAWGQAINYGYTF	TGTGCCTGGGGACAGGCAATTAACTATGGCTACACCTTC
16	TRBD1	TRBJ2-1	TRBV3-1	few	CASSLARDRAYNEQFF	TGTGCCAGCAGCCTTGCCCGGGACAGGGCCTACAATGAGCAGTTCTTC
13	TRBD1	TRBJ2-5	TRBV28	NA	CASNRGQGKTQYF	TGTGCCAGCAATCGGGGACAGGGGAAGACCCAGTACTTC
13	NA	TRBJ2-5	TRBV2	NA	CASSERDYNEQYF	TGTGCCAGCAGTGAAAGGGATTACAATGAGCAGTACTTC
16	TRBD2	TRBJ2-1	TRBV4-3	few	CASSQGLVTSGGPQFF	TGCGCCAGCAGCCAAGGTTTAGTGACTAGCGGGGGGCCTCAGTTCTTC
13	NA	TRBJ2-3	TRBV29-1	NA	CSVTRPNTDTQYF	TGCAGCGTTACGAGGCCCAACACAGATACGCAGTATTTT
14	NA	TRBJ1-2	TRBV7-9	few	CASSSTMGAGGYTF	TGTGCCAGCAGCAGCACTATGGGCGCGGGTGGCTACACCTTC